This entry lists 8 T cell receptor beta chains sequenced from one sample in a study of low-dose radiotherapy and immunotherapy resistance in tumors. Priming of first-strand cDNA relied on TRAV- and TRBV-specific primers (covering alpha and beta chains). An approximately 19-cycle PCR with a constant-region primer and V-primer adapter amplified TCRs. TCRdb redid the calling of the reads with MiXCR, one entry per CDR3 protein. The data contain about 5,600 distinct CDR3 sequences, 82% of them seen just once; the ten biggest clones take up 5% to 6.5%. The origin of the receptors is a human donor with advanced metastatic prostate, ovarian, gallbladder or colorectal cancer (not recorded which). This table probably holds off-target reads from a library built for another chain.

The rearrangement joins TRBV20-1 to TRBJ1-5; D possibly corresponds to TRBD1 (5 bases). The V and J ends lost 4 bases and 2 bases respectively, with 6 bases between them. CDR1 and CDR2 from the germline V gene are DFQATT and SNEGSKA (reference sequence). CDR3 size: 12 residues. The CDR3 here is CSAKGGNQPQHF. The DNA for the CDR3 is TGCAGTGCTAAAGGGGGCAATCAGCCCCAGCATTTT.

The CDR3 loop reads CASSRAFEQFF. CDR3 bases: TGTGCCAGCTCACGCGCGTTCGAGCAGTTCTTC. The V call is TRBV18, the J call TRBJ2-1; D call uncertain. CDR3 length equals 11 residues. Germline values: CDR1 KGHSH, CDR2 LQKENI. The V gene lost 4 bases and the J gene lost 10 bases, with 8 bases spanning the gap.

This chain links TRBV6-1 with TRBJ1-1; TRBD1 aligns across 11 bases. Losses at the gene ends were 1 base for V and 11 bases for J; bases not matched to a gene: 6. The CDR3 has 14 amino acids. CDR1 is MNHNS, CDR2 SASEGT, per germline. The CDR3 region has the DNA TGTGCCAGCAGTGAAGGGACAGGGGGCGCGAGGGCTTTCTTT. Translation gives CASSEGTGGARAFF.

This rearrangement joins TRBV28 to TRBJ2-7, with TRBD1 as a possible D gene (5 bases). CDR3 length: 16 residues. The V and J ends lost 6 bases and 2 bases respectively, with 20 bases between them. CDR1 and CDR2 from the germline V gene are MDHEN and SYDVKM. The CDR3 region has the DNA TGTGCCAGCAGACGCTGGAACAGGCGATTAACCTACGAGCAGTACTTC. Translating gives CASRRWNRRLTYEQYF. Complete variable domain (other parts from reference TRBV28 and TRBJ2-7): DVKVTQSSRYLVKRTGEKVFLECVQDMDHENMFWYRQDPGLGLRLIYFSYDVKMKEKGDIPEGYSVSREKKERFSLILESASTNQTSMYLCASRRWNRRLTYEQYFGPGTRLTVT.

The V call is TRBV2, the J call TRBJ2-1, with 14 bases aligning to TRBD2. The CDR3 runs to 15 residues. V lost 8 bases to trimming and J lost 7 bases; unmatched junction nucleotides: 7. Looked up from germline, CDR1 is SNHLY and CDR2 is FYNNEI. In DNA, the CDR3 is TGTGCCAGCCGTAAGACTAGCGGGAGGGGAAATGAGCAGTTCTTC. Amino acid sequence: CASRKTSGRGNEQFF. The full variable domain, its missing parts supplied by reference TRBV2 and TRBJ2-1, is EPEVTQTPSHQVTQMGQEVILRCVPISNHLYFYWYRQILGQKVEFLVSFYNNEISEKSEIFDDQFSVERPDGSNFTLKIRSTKLEDSAMYFCASRKTSGRGNEQFFGPGTRLTVL.

This clonotype was counted a few times. V and J are TRBV3-1 and TRBJ2-4; weak D call: TRBD1 (6 bases). CDR1 LGHDT and CDR2 YNNKEL come from the germline V gene (reference sequence). The V end lost 0 bases, the J end lost 10 bases, and 16 bases lay between the germline ends. This CDR3 is 15 amino acids long. The CDR3 is CASSQDSGATTIQYF. CDR3 nucleotide sequence: TGTGCCAGCAGCCAAGATTCAGGGGCGACCACAATTCAGTACTTC.

About this clonotype: The junction does not match germline at one end; this may be a read error. The J gene is TRBJ2-7, the V gene TRBV2; either TRBD1 or TRBD2 may supply D (6 bases each). The CDR3 consists of 15 residues. The germline V gene has CDR1 SNHLY and CDR2 FYNNEI. DNA for the CDR3: TGTACCAGCAGTGAAAGGTTAGGGGGGACCTACGAGCAGTACTTC. This gives the protein CTSSERLGGTYEQYF.

This clonotype turned up a few times. The genes are TRBV6-1 and TRBJ1-5; TRBD1 aligns across 8 bases. With V trimmed by 1 base and J by 3 bases, 2 bases remained unmatched. The CDR3 runs to 15 residues. CDR1 is MNHNS, CDR2 SASEGT, per germline. In nucleotides, the CDR3 is TGTGCCAGCAGTGAAGGACAGGGGATCAATCAGCCCCAGCATTTT. Protein: CASSEGQGINQPQHF.